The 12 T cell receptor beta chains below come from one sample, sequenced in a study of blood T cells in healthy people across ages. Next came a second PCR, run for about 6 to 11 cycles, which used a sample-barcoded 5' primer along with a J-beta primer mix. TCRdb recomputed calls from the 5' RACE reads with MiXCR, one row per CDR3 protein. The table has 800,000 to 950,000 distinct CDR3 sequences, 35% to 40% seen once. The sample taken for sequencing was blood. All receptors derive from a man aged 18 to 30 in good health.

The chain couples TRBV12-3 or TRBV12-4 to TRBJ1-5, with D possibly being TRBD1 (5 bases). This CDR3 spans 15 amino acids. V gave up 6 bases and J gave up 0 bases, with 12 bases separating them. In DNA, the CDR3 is TGTGCCAGCAGCACTTGGGGGACTAGCAATCAGCCCCAGCATTTT. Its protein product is CASSTWGTSNQPQHF.

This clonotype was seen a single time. The CDR3 DNA reads TGTGCCAGCAGTTACACTCCGGAACAAACGCAGTATTTT. Its translation: CASSYTPEQTQYF. This chain uses TRBV6-2 or TRBV6-3 with TRBJ2-3; no definite D call. The CDR3 has 13 amino acids. The V and J ends lost 2 bases and 9 bases respectively, with 12 bases between them. Germline CDR1 reads MNHEY; CDR2 reads SVGEGT.

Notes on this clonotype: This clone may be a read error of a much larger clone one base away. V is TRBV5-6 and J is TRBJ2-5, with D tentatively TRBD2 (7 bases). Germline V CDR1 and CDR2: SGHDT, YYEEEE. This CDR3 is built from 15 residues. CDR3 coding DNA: TGTACCAGCTCCGTCGGGGGGCGTAATTATGAGACCCAGTACTTC. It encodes CTSSVGGRNYETQYF.

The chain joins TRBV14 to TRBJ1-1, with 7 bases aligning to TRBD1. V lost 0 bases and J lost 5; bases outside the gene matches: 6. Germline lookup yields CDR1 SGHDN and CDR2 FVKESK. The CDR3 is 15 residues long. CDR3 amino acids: CASSQDSGGWTEAFF. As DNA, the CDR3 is TGTGCCAGCAGCCAAGACTCAGGGGGTTGGACTGAAGCTTTCTTT.

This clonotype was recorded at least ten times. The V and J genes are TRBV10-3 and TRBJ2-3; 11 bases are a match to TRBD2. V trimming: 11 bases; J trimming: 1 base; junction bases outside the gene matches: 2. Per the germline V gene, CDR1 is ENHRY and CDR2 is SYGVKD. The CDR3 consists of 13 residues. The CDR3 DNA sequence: TGTGCCGTGACTAGCGGGGGCACAGATACGCAGTATTTT. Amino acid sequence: CAVTSGGTDTQYF.

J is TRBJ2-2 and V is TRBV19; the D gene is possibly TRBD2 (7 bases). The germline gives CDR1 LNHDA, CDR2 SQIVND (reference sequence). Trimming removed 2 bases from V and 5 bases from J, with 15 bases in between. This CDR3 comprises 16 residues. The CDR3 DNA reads TGTGCCAGTAGTATACGGGGGGCGCGGTTGACCGGGGAGCTGTTTTTT. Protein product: CASSIRGARLTGELFF.

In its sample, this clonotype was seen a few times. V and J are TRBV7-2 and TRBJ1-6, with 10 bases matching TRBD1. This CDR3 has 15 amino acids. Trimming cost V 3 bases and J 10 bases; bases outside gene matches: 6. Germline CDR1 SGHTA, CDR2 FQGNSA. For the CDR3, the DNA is TGTGCCAGCAGCTTGACAGGGGGCGTCCAGTCACCCCTCCACTTT. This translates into CASSLTGGVQSPLHF.

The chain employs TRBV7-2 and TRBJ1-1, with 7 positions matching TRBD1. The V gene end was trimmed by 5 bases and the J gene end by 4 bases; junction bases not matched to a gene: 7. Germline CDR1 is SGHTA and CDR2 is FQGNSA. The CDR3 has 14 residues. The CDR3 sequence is CASSPPPGGTEAFF. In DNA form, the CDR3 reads TGTGCCAGCAGCCCGCCCCCAGGGGGCACTGAAGCTTTCTTT.

The CDR3 DNA is TGTGCCAGCGCCGAGGGACTGACCAATGAAAAACTGTTTTTT. Amino acid sequence: CASAEGLTNEKLFF. The rearrangement links TRBV6-6 to TRBJ1-4; possibly TRBD1 for D (5 bases). Germline V gene data show CDR1 as MNHNY and CDR2 as SVGAGI (reference sequence). This CDR3 has 14 residues. V was cut by 8 bases and J by 5 bases, with 15 bases left in between.

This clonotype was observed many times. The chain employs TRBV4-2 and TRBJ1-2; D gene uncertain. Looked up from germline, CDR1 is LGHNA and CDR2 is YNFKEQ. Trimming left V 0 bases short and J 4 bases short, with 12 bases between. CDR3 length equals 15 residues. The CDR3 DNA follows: TGTGCCAGCAGCCAAGATAAGGGTCTCGGCTATGGCTACACCTTC. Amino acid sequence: CASSQDKGLGYGYTF.

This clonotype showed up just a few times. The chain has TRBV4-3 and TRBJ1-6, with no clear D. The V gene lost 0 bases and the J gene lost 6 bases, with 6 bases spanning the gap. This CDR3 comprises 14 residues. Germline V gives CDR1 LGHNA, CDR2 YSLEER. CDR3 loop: CASSQESGNSPLHF. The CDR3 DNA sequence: TGCGCCAGCAGCCAAGAATCTGGTAATTCACCCCTCCACTTT.

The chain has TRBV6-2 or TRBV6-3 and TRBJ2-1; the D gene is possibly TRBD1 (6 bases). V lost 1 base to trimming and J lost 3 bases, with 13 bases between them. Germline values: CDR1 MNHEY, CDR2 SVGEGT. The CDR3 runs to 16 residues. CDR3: CASSYLELTGYNEQFF. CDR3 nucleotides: TGTGCCAGCAGTTACTTGGAGTTGACAGGCTACAATGAGCAGTTCTTC.